This paragraph covers one T cell receptor (beta chain) sequence. Its antigen is still unknown. The data belong to a study of blood T cells in healthy people across ages. Study-level results: Leaving the PBMCs unsorted stopped any conclusive comparison of naive versus antigen-experienced cells.

The CDR3 runs to 13 residues. CDR1 is MNHNY, CDR2 SVGAGI, per germline (reference sequence). The V gene end was trimmed by 7 bases and the J gene end by 10 bases; junction bases not matched to a gene: 6. Alongside a J-beta primer mix, a sample-barcoded 5' primer served in a second PCR lasting about 7 to 11 cycles. Each cDNA molecule carried a tag from a template-switch adaptor that contained 12 random nucleotides. In TCRdb, the 5' RACE reads were re-called with MiXCR into one record per CDR3 protein. The sample carries some 1,800,000 distinct CDR3 sequences, approximately 40% recorded once. Each donor supplied approximately 10 milliliters of peripheral blood. There were at least 5 micrograms of total RNA extracted from every sample.

Sequenced: blood. This rearrangement joins TRBV6-6 to TRBJ1-6, with TRBD1 matching over 8 bases. This clonotype originated in a human donor in good health. Here the CDR3 DNA reads TGTGCCAGCAACCCACGGACAGGGTCACCCCTCCACTTT. This translates into CASNPRTGSPLHF.